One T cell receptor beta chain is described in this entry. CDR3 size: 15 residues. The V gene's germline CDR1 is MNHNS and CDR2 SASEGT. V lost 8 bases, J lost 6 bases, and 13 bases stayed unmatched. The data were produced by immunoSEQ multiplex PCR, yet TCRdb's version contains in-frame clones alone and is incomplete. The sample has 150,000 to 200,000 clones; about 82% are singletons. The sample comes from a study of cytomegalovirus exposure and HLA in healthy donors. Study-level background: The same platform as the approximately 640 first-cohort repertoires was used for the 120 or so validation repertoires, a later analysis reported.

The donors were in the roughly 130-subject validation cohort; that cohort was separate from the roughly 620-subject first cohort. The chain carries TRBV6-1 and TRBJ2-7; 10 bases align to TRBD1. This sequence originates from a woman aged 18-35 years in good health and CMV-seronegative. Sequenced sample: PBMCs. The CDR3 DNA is TGTGCCAGCTTCTCGTTAAGGACAGGGGGAAGCGAGCAGTACTTC. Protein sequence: CASFSLRTGGSEQYF.